This T cell receptor beta chain was sequenced in a study of T-cell memory formation after mild COVID-19. The overall study: Clustering of TCRs was largely donor specific.

Trimming removed 0 bases from V and 5 bases from J, with 7 bases in between. The germline V gene encodes CDR1 MGHRA and CDR2 YSYEKL. This CDR3 spans 13 amino acids. This clonotype came up a few times. Its target is unknown. cDNA libraries for TCR alpha and TCR beta, carrying sample barcodes and UMIs, came from 5'RACE with constant-segment primers. TCRdb fed the 5' RACE reads into MiXCR, producing one record per CDR3 protein. The sample gives 300,000 to 350,000 distinct CDR3 sequences, approximately 15% of which show up once; 20% to 25% is in the top ten. Study conclusions and caveats: Clones that contracted from day 15 to 85 were balanced CD4/CD8, while later expanders leaned CD4+.

The genes are TRBV4-1 and TRBJ2-5; the D is unclear. Sequenced sample: PBMCs or a T cell subset sorted from them (not recorded which). The sequence was collected from a man younger than 35 who had mild COVID-19 (a few samples of this study predate the infection). Cell type and time point are not known. Here the CDR3 DNA reads TGCGCCAGCAGCCAAGAAGAAGGGGAGACCCAGTACTTC. Its protein product is CASSQEEGETQYF.